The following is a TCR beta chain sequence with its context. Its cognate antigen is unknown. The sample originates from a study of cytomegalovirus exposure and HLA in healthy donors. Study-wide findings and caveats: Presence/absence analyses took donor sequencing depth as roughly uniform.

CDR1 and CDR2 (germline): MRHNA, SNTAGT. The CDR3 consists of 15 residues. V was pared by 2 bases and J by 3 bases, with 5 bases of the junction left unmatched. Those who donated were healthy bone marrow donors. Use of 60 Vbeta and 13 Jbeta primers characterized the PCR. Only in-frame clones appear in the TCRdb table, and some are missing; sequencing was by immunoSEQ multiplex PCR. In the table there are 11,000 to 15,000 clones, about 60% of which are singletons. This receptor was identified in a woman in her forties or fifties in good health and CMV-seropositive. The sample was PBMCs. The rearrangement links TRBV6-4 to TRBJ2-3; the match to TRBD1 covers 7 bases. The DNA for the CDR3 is TGTGCCAGCAGTGACCAGGCGACAGGGACAGATACGCAGTATTTT. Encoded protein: CASSDQATGTDTQYF.